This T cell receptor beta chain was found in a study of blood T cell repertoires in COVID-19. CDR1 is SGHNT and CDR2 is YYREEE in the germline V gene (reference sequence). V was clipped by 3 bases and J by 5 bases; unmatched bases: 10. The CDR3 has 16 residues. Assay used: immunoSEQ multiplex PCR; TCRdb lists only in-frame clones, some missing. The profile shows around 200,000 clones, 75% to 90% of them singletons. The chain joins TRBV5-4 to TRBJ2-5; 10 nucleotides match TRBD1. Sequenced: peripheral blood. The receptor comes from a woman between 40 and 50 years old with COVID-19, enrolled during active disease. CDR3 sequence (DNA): TGTGCCAGCAGCTGGGACAGGGGAGGCCCGGGGGAGACCCAGTACTTC. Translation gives CASSWDRGGPGETQYF.